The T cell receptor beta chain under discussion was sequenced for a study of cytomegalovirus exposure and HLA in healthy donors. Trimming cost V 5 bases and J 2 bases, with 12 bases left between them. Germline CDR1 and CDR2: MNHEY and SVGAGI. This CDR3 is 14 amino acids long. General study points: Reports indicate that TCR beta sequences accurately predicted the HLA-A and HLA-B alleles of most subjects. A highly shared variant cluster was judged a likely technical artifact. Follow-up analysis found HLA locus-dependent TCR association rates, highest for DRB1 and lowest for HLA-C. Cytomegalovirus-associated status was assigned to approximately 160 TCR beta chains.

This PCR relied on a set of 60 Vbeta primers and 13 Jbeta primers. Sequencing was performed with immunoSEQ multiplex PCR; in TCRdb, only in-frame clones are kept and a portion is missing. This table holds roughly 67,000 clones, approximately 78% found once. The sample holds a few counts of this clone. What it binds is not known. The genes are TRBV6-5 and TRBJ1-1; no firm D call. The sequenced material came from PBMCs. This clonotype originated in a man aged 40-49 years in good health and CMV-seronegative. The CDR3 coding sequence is TGTGCCAGCAGTGTCATACAGCTCAACACTGAAGCTTTCTTT. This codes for CASSVIQLNTEAFF.